This record looks at one T cell receptor (beta chain) sequence and its context. This sample stems from a study of shared clonotypes between healthy human individuals. Assay used: immunoSEQ multiplex PCR; TCRdb lists only in-frame clones, some missing. Among about 2.1 million clones, about 92% were seen once, and the ten largest hold over 1.5%. Naive CD8 isolation took CD45RO-negative cells positively selected for CCR7 and excluded terminally differentiated effector memory CD45RA+ cells. CDR3 length: 16 residues. V shed 4 bases and J shed 2 bases, with 18 bases lying between them. From germline, CDR1 is SGHDN and CDR2 FVKESK.

Material for sequencing was naive CD8+ T cells from PBMCs. The receptor was derived from a man aged 18 to 29 in good health. Some clones in this sample may be carry-over from other donors' samples. V usage is TRBV14 and J usage is TRBJ2-7; possibly TRBD1 or TRBD2 for D (5 bases each). CDR3 DNA: TGTGCCAGCAGCCTACGGTCCGGGACGAAGCCCTACGAGCAGTACTTC. Its translation: CASSLRSGTKPYEQYF. The whole variable domain, filled in from reference TRBV14 and TRBJ2-7, reads EAGVTQFPSHSVIEKGQTVTLRCDPISGHDNLYWYRRVMGKEIKFLLHFVKESKQDESGMPNNRFLAERTGGTYSTLKVQPAELEDSGVYFCASSLRSGTKPYEQYFGPGTRLTVT.